Listed below are T cell receptor beta chains from one sample, sequenced in a study of shared clonotypes between healthy human individuals. TCRdb's copy holds only in-frame clones and misses some; the assay was immunoSEQ multiplex PCR. Of about 680,000 clones listed, roughly nine tenths are singletons. The sample comprised naive CD8+ T cells sorted from blood. All receptors derive from a man between 25 and 39 years old in good health. Both conserved end residues are part of each CDR3. The D gene is left open where the match is weak. Clone size is given for some rows only: seen once, a few or many times, or a class if the clone is expanded.

d_gene	v_gene	len	abundance	j_gene	CDR3nt	CDR3aa
NA	TRBV23-1	17	NA	TRBJ2-6	TGCGCCAGCAGTCAAACGGGCGGAGGTCCTGGGGCCAACGTCCTGACTTTC	CASSQTGGGPGANVLTF
NA	TRBV19	13	NA	TRBJ2-2	TGTGCCAGTGTCTATGGGCGGACCGGGGAGCTGTTTTTT	CASVYGRTGELFF
NA	TRBV27	16	NA	TRBJ2-7	TGTGCCAGCAGTTCTCAGACTAGTCGGCCGTTATACGAGCAGTACTTC	CASSSQTSRPLYEQYF
TRBD1	TRBV9	15	NA	TRBJ2-1	TGTGCCAGCAGCGAGTTAACAGGGGGGAACAATGAGCAGTTCTTC	CASSELTGGNNEQFF
TRBD1	TRBV10-3	17	NA	TRBJ1-2	TGTGCCATCAGTGAGTCGACGTCGGTCGGGACAGGCTATGGCTACACCTTC	CAISESTSVGTGYGYTF
NA	TRBV27	16	NA	TRBJ2-3	TGTGCCAGCAGTCCCTCATGGGCGTACACAGTGGATACGCAGTATTTT	CASSPSWAYTVDTQYF
TRBD2	TRBV28	15	NA	TRBJ2-7	TGTGCCAGCAGTTCAAGCGGGAGGGGGGAATACGAGCAGTACTTC	CASSSSGRGEYEQYF
NA	TRBV29-1	10	NA	TRBJ2-1	TGCAGCGCCGAAGGGCAGGAGCAGTTCTTC	CSAEGQEQFF
NA	TRBV25-1	11	NA	TRBJ2-7	TGTGCCAGCAGTGGGGGAGTCGAGCAGTACTTC	CASSGGVEQYF
NA	TRBV28	16	once	TRBJ2-7	TGTGCCAGCAGTCTTCCCTATGTTCTAGGGTCCTACGAGCAGTACTTC	CASSLPYVLGSYEQYF
TRBD2	TRBV25-1	17	NA	TRBJ2-7	TGTGCCAGCAGTGCCCCCGCTAGCGGGAGGGCCGCGGACGAGCAGTACTTC	CASSAPASGRAADEQYF
NA	TRBV5-5	13	NA	TRBJ2-7	TGTGCCAGCAGCTTTGCGGAAGTCTACGAGCAGTACTTC	CASSFAEVYEQYF